The 31 T cell receptor beta chains below were found in one sample sequenced in a study of blood T cell repertoires in COVID-19. The assay was immunoSEQ multiplex PCR, and TCRdb's table has in-frame clones only and misses some. Of approximately 300,000 clones in the sample, about 85% were seen once. The sequencing sample was made of peripheral blood. Receptors originate from a human donor with COVID-19, enrolled during active disease. The donor label of this sample is uncertain.

J is TRBJ1-5 and V is TRBV19, with 10 bases identical to TRBD1. The V and J ends lost 3 bases and 5 bases, in that order; junction bases with no gene match: 4. The germline CDR1 and CDR2 sequences are LNHDA and SQIVND (reference sequence). This CDR3 is 15 amino acids long. DNA for the CDR3: TGTGCCAGTAGTATGGGACAGGGGAGTTATCAGCCCCAGCATTTT. Encoded protein: CASSMGQGSYQPQHF.

The rearrangement uses TRBV6-5 and TRBJ1-1, with TRBD1 matching over 7 bases. Germline V gene sequence: CDR1 MNHEY, CDR2 SVGAGI. The CDR3 spans 15 residues. V shed 6 bases, J shed 1 base, and the junction held 8 bases outside the gene matches. CDR3 loop: CASSSTGTANTEAFF. The CDR3, as DNA: TGTGCCAGCAGCTCCACCGGGACAGCGAACACTGAAGCTTTCTTT.

This sequence joins TRBV12-3 or TRBV12-4 and TRBJ1-2; D is perhaps TRBD1 (5 bases). V was trimmed by 6 bases and J by 4 bases, leaving 9 bases between them. The CDR3 loop spans 12 amino acids. For the CDR3, the DNA is TGTGCCAGCAGCCTTGACAGCTATGGCTACACCTTC. It specifies CASSLDSYGYTF.

The chain joins TRBV28 to TRBJ2-1, with D possibly being TRBD2 (6 bases). The CDR3 loop spans 15 amino acids. Germline CDR1 reads MDHEN; CDR2 reads SYDVKM. V shed 7 bases and J shed 6 bases, with 19 bases lying between them. Here the CDR3 DNA reads TGTGCCAGCAATCTAGGATCAGCGGGTACCAATGAGCAGTTCTTC. Protein sequence: CASNLGSAGTNEQFF.

V is TRBV3-1 (or the pseudogene TRBV3-2) and J is TRBJ2-7, with 12 bases lining up with TRBD2. CDR1 is LGHDT and CDR2 is YNNKEL in the germline V gene (reference sequence). The CDR3 extends over 14 amino acids. V trimming: 1 base; J trimming: 6 bases; junction bases outside the gene matches: 1. The CDR3 here is CASSQGGLAGEQYF. The CDR3 DNA reads TGTGCCAGCAGCCAAGGGGGACTAGCGGGCGAGCAGTACTTC.

CDR3 sequence: CASSPGQDDNYGYTF. In DNA, the CDR3 is TGTGCCAGCAGCCCTGGACAGGATGATAACTATGGCTACACCTTC. The chain uses TRBV11-1 and TRBJ1-2, with 7 nucleotides matching TRBD1. V trimming: 5 bases; J trimming: 1 base; junction bases outside the gene matches: 7. Germline V lookup: CDR1 SGHAT, CDR2 FQDESV (reference sequence). CDR3 length: 15 amino acids.

Here the CDR3 DNA reads TGTGCCAGCAGCTTTATGTCTGGGGGCGGTGGCTACACCTTC. Protein: CASSFMSGGGGYTF. The chain has TRBV28 and TRBJ1-2, with D possibly being TRBD1 (6 bases). In germline, CDR1 is MDHEN, CDR2 SYDVKM. Trimming pared 6 bases from V and 7 bases from J, leaving 18 bases between. This CDR3 is built from 14 residues.

V usage is TRBV28 and J usage is TRBJ1-6, with D possibly matching TRBD1 (5 bases). The CDR3 length is 17 residues. CDR1 is MDHEN and CDR2 is SYDVKM in the germline V gene. Trimming took 6 bases from V and 7 from J, leaving 22 bases between them. CDR3 sequence reads: CASSTIHVREGNSPLHF. The CDR3 region has the DNA TGTGCCAGCAGCACCATCCATGTCAGGGAGGGGAATTCACCCCTCCACTTT.

This chain links TRBV7-9 with TRBJ2-1; D is undetermined. Trimming stripped 1 base from V and 8 bases from J, with 12 bases between. The CDR3 consists of 14 residues. Germline V lookup: CDR1 SEHNR, CDR2 FQNEAQ (reference sequence). CDR3 in DNA: TGTGCCAGCAGCTTAGATGTGCAGGCCCATGAGCAGTTCTTC. As protein: CASSLDVQAHEQFF.

The chain recombines TRBV7-3 with TRBJ2-1, with a tentative D call TRBD2 (6 bases). Trimming cost V 5 bases and J 3 bases, with 17 bases left between them. Germline loops: CDR1 SGHTA, CDR2 FQGTGA. The CDR3 loop spans 16 amino acids. In DNA, the CDR3 is TGTGCCAGCAGCCCCCTAGGAGGGTCTAACTACAATGAGCAGTTCTTC. This sequence encodes CASSPLGGSNYNEQFF.

CDR3 sequence reads: CASSFGGWSSYEQYF. CDR3 nucleotides: TGTGCCAGCAGCTTTGGCGGGTGGAGCTCCTACGAGCAGTACTTC. The chain joins TRBV7-9 to TRBJ2-7; TRBD2 is a possible D gene (5 bases). Germline V gene lookup returns CDR1 SEHNR and CDR2 FQNEAQ (reference sequence). Trimming removed 3 bases at V and 0 bases at J, with 12 bases between. CDR3 size: 15 residues.

The J gene is TRBJ2-2, the V gene TRBV9; TRBD2 is a possible D gene (6 bases). CDR3 length equals 15 residues. V lost 0 bases, J lost 4 bases, and 10 bases lay in between. Germline values: CDR1 SGDLS, CDR2 YYNGEE. The CDR3 sequence is CASSVGLEGTGELFF. The CDR3 DNA follows: TGTGCCAGCAGCGTAGGACTAGAAGGCACCGGGGAGCTGTTTTTT.

The CDR3, as DNA: TGCAGTGTCCTGCGAGTCGATGAGCAGTTCTTC. This gives the protein CSVLRVDEQFF. The chain joins TRBV20-1 to TRBJ2-1; no clear D. This CDR3 has 11 residues. Germline values: CDR1 DFQATT, CDR2 SNEGSKA (reference sequence). V lost 7 bases to trimming and J lost 8 bases, with 12 bases between them.

This chain connects TRBV30 to TRBJ2-5, with TRBD2 as a possible D gene (6 bases). Trimming removed 0 bases at V and 5 bases at J, with 16 bases between. Germline V CDR1 and CDR2: GTSNPN, SVGIG (reference sequence). This CDR3 contains 15 residues. CDR3: CAWSVLAGPMETQYF. The CDR3 nucleotides read TGTGCCTGGAGTGTCCTCGCGGGACCAATGGAGACCCAGTACTTC. Full variable domain (rest looked up from reference TRBV30 and TRBJ2-5): SQTIHQWPATLVQPVGSPLSLECTVEGTSNPNLYWYRQAAGRGLQLLFYSVGIGQISSEVPQNLSASRPQDRQFILSSKKLLLSDSGFYLCAWSVLAGPMETQYFGPGTRLLVL.

The chain recombines TRBV15 with TRBJ2-7; tentative D call: TRBD1 (5 bases). This CDR3 spans 14 amino acids. Germline V gene data show CDR1 as LNHNV and CDR2 as YYDKDF (reference sequence). The V gene lost 1 base and the J gene lost 2 bases, with 9 bases spanning the gap. In DNA form, the CDR3 reads TGTGCCACCAGCAGAGCCAGGGAAGCCTACGAGCAGTACTTC. Encoded protein: CATSRAREAYEQYF.

This rearrangement joins TRBV12-5 to TRBJ1-1; D is unclear. The CDR3 has 13 amino acids. Trimming stripped 6 bases from V and 5 bases from J, with 13 bases between. CDR1 is LGHNT, CDR2 FRNRAP, per germline. CDR3 coding DNA: TGTGCTAGTGGCCTAAGCGGGGTAACTGAAGCTTTCTTT. This codes for CASGLSGVTEAFF. Looking up the rest from reference TRBV12-5 and TRBJ1-1 gives the full variable domain: DARVTQTPRHKVTEMGQEVTMRCQPILGHNTVFWYRQTMMQGLELLAYFRNRAPLDDSGMPKDRFSAEMPDATLATLKIQPSEPRDSAVYFCASGLSGVTEAFFGQGTRLTVV.

This clone was seen just once. CDR3 sequence reads: CASSQTGRVLNPIDGDYYEQYF. For the CDR3, the DNA is TGTGCCAGCAGCCAGACAGGAAGGGTACTGAACCCGATAGATGGAGATTACTACGAGCAGTACTTC. The J gene is TRBJ2-7, the V gene TRBV21-1; the table's D gene call, TRBD1, was not cross checked with the DNA. TRBV21-1 is given as a pseudogene. This CDR3 is built from 22 residues.

J is TRBJ2-3 and V is TRBV6-1; D gene ambiguous. Trimming cost V 0 bases and J 0 bases, with 10 bases left between them. Germline assignment: CDR1 MNHNS and CDR2 SASEGT. This CDR3 has 16 amino acids. In nucleotides, the CDR3 is TGTGCCAGCAGTGAAGCGGTGAGATCTAGCACAGATACGCAGTATTTT. It codes for CASSEAVRSSTDTQYF.

The chain has TRBV9 and TRBJ2-1, with 9 bases lining up with TRBD1. The CDR3 contains 13 residues. Germline V CDR1 and CDR2: SGDLS, YYNGEE. J gave up 8 bases and V 5 bases, and 5 bases lay outside the gene matches. CDR3 bases: TGTGCCAGCAGGGGGACAGGGACGCATGAGCAGTTCTTC. This encodes CASRGTGTHEQFF.

There are a few counts of this clone. Other nucleotide sequences in the sample specify the same CDR3. This chain uses TRBV5-1 with TRBJ2-5; 7 bases align to TRBD1. Germline V gene lookup returns CDR1 SGHRS and CDR2 YFSETQ. This CDR3 is 13 amino acids long. The junction had 0 bases not matched to a gene; V was cut back by 0 bases and J by 4 bases. Here the CDR3 DNA reads TGCGCCAGCAGCTTGGCAGGGGGAGAGACCCAGTACTTC. Translation gives CASSLAGGETQYF.

J is TRBJ2-7 and V is TRBV12-3 or TRBV12-4, with D maybe TRBD1 (5 bases). The V gene lost 0 bases and the J gene lost 6 bases, with 9 bases spanning the gap. The CDR3 length is 13 residues. The CDR3 nucleotides are TGTGCCAGCAGTTTAGCACCAACAGGCGAGCAGTACTTC. As protein: CASSLAPTGEQYF.

The chain recombines TRBV24-1 with TRBJ1-5; 8 nucleotides align to TRBD1. The CDR3 has 16 amino acids. J lost 6 bases, V lost 5 bases, and 11 bases had no gene match. From germline, CDR1 is KGHDR and CDR2 SFDVKD. CDR3 sequence (DNA): TGTGCCACCAGTGTGACCTGGACAGGGCCAACTCAGCCCCAGCATTTT. Amino acids: CATSVTWTGPTQPQHF.

V and J are TRBV11-2 and TRBJ1-1, with D hard to call. Trimming took off 4 bases at V and 11 bases at J, with 14 bases between the two ends. Germline CDR1 SGHAT, CDR2 FQNNGV. CDR3 length: 12 amino acids. CDR3 sequence (DNA): TGTGCCAGCAGCTCCGCCGGACTGGAGGCTTTCTTT. This encodes CASSSAGLEAFF. The full variable domain, in which reference TRBV11-2 and TRBJ1-1 provide the parts outside the CDR3, is EAGVAQSPRYKIIEKRQSVAFWCNPISGHATLYWYQQILGQGPKLLIQFQNNGVVDDSQLPKDRFSAERLKGVDSTLKIQPAKLEDSAVYLCASSSAGLEAFFGQGTRLTVV.

The chain employs TRBV19 and TRBJ1-2; D is unclear. V gave up 7 bases and J gave up 5 bases, with 14 bases separating them. CDR1 is LNHDA, CDR2 SQIVND, per germline (reference sequence). This CDR3 contains 13 residues. The CDR3, as DNA: TGTGCCAGTAAGGGCAGCGGAGTTTATGGCTACACCTTC. This encodes CASKGSGVYGYTF.

The rearrangement links TRBV5-1 to TRBJ1-3; perhaps TRBD1 as D (6 bases). Germline V gene sequence: CDR1 SGHRS, CDR2 YFSETQ. This CDR3 is 16 amino acids long. The ends were cut back, 7 bases at V and 0 bases at J, with 17 bases in the middle. This CDR3 is CASSGQSINSGNTIYF. CDR3 DNA: TGCGCCAGCTCGGGACAATCTATTAACTCTGGAAACACCATATATTTT.

The rearrangement uses TRBV5-6 and TRBJ1-4; 10 nucleotides agree with TRBD1. The length of the CDR3 is 16 residues. The germline CDR1 and CDR2 sequences are SGHDT and YYEEEE. With 3 bases clipped from V and 7 bases from J, the junction kept 9 bases outside the gene matches. The CDR3 nucleotides are TGTGCCAGCAGCTCGGGACAGGGGCTTCGGAGTGAAAAACTGTTTTTT. Amino acid sequence: CASSSGQGLRSEKLFF.

The rearrangement uses TRBV19 and TRBJ1-1; D may be TRBD1 (5 bases). The CDR3 length is 13 residues. CDR1 is LNHDA and CDR2 is SQIVND in the germline V gene (reference sequence). Trimming took 7 bases from V and 4 from J, leaving 13 bases between them. CDR3 in DNA: TGTGCCAGTATTGCCGACAGACGCACTGAAGCTTTCTTT. The encoded protein is CASIADRRTEAFF.

CDR3 in amino acids: CASSPRDSIGYTF. DNA for the CDR3: TGTGCCAGCAGCCCGCGGGACAGTATAGGCTACACCTTC. The chain employs TRBV3-1 (or the pseudogene TRBV3-2) and TRBJ1-2; 7 positions match TRBD1. Looked up from germline, CDR1 is LGHDT and CDR2 is YNNKEL (reference sequence). CDR3 length equals 13 residues. The V segment lost 4 bases and the J segment 8 bases; nucleotides outside the gene matches: 7.

This clone showed up just a few times. The chain uses TRBV27 and TRBJ1-5; maybe TRBD1 (6 bases). Germline CDR1 and CDR2: MNHEY and SMNVEV (reference sequence). The ends were cut back, 2 bases at V and 5 bases at J, with 13 bases in the middle. The CDR3 sequence is 15 residues long. CDR3 sequence reads: CASSLRQGLHQPQHF. The CDR3 DNA reads as TGTGCCAGCAGTTTAAGGCAGGGGTTACATCAGCCCCAGCATTTT.

The chain employs TRBV7-2 and TRBJ2-1; TRBD2 matches 11 bases. Germline V gene lookup returns CDR1 SGHTA and CDR2 FQGNSA. This CDR3 has 14 residues. V dropped 2 bases and J dropped 6; count of bases not matched to a gene: 0. In nucleotides, the CDR3 is TGTGCCAGCAGCTTACTAGCGGGAGGCAATGAGCAGTTCTTC. Translated, it gives CASSLLAGGNEQFF.

V and J are TRBV7-2 and TRBJ2-1; TRBD2 aligns across 9 bases. V shed 1 base, J shed 6 bases, and the junction held 4 bases outside the gene matches. Germline V gene sequence: CDR1 SGHTA, CDR2 FQGNSA. The CDR3 loop spans 15 amino acids. This CDR3 reads CASSLGTSVLNEQFF. CDR3 coding DNA: TGTGCCAGCAGCTTAGGGACTAGCGTACTCAATGAGCAGTTCTTC.